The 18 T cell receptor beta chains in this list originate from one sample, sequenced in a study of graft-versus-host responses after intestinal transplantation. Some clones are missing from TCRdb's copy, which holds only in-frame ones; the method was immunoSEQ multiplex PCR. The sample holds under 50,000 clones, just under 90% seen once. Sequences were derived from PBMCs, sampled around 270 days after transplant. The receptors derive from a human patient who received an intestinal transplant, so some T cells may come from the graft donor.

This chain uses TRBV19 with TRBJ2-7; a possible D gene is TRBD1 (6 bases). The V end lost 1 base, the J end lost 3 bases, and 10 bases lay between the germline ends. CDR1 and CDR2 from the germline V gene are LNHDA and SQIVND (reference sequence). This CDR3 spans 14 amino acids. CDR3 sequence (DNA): TGTGCCAGTAGTATAGCGACAGGCGTCTACGAGCAGTACTTC. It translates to CASSIATGVYEQYF.

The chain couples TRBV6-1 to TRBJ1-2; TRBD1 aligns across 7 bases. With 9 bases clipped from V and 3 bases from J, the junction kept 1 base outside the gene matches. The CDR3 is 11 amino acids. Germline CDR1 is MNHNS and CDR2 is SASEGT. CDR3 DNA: TGTGCCAGTCAGGGGGACTATGGCTACACCTTC. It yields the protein CASQGDYGYTF.

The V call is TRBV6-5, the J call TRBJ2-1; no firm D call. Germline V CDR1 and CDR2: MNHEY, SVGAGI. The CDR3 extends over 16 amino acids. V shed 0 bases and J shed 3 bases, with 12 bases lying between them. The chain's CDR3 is CASSYSKAYNYNEQFF. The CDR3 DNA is TGTGCCAGCAGTTACTCGAAGGCCTACAACTACAATGAGCAGTTCTTC.

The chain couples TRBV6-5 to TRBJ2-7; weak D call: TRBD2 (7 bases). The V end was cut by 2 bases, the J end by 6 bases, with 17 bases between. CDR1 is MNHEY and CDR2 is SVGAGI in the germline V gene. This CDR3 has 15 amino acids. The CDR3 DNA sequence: TGTGCCAGCAGTTACGTCTGGGGGGGCGGTCGCGAGCAGTACTTC. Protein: CASSYVWGGGREQYF.

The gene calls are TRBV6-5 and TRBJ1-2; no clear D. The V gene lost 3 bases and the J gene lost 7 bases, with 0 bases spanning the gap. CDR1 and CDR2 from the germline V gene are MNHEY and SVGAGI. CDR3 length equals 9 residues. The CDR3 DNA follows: TGTGCCAGCAGTTATGGCTACACCTTC. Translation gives CASSYGYTF.

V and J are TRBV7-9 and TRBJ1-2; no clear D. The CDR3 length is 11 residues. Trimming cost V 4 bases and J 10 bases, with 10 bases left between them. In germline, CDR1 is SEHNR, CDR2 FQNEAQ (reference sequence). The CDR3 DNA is TGTGCCAGCAGCTGGACCGCCAACTACACCTTC. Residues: CASSWTANYTF.

In DNA form, the CDR3 reads TGTGCCAGCAGCCAACGACTAGCGGGGGTGGAGACCCAGTACTTC. Its translation: CASSQRLAGVETQYF. The J gene is TRBJ2-5, the V gene TRBV4-2, with TRBD2 matching 12 bases. J lost 5 bases, V lost 2 bases, and 3 bases had no gene match. CDR1 and CDR2 (germline): LGHNA, YNFKEQ. The CDR3 extends over 15 amino acids.

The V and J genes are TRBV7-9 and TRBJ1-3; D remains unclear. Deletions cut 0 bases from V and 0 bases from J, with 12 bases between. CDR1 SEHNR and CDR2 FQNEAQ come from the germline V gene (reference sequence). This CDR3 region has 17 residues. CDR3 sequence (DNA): TGTGCCAGCAGCTTAGCGAAGCTCCCTAGCTCTGGAAACACCATATATTTT. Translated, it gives CASSLAKLPSSGNTIYF.

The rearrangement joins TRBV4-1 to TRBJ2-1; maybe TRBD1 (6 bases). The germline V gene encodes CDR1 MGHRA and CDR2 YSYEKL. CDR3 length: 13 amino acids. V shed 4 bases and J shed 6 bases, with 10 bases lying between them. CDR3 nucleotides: TGCGCCAGCAGCCTACAACAGGGCAATGAGCAGTTCTTC. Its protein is CASSLQQGNEQFF.

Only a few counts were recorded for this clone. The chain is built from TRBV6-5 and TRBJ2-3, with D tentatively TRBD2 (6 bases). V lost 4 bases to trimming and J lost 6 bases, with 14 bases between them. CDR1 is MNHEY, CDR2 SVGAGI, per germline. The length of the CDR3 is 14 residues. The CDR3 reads CASSWRGGPDTQYF. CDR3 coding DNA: TGTGCCAGCAGTTGGCGGGGTGGACCCGATACGCAGTATTTT.

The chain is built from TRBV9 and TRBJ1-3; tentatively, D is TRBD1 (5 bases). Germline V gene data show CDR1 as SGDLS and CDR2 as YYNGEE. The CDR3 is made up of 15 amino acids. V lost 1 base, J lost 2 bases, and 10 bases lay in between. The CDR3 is CASSVSGGPGNTIYF. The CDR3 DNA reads TGTGCCAGCAGCGTATCCGGGGGACCTGGAAACACCATATATTTT.

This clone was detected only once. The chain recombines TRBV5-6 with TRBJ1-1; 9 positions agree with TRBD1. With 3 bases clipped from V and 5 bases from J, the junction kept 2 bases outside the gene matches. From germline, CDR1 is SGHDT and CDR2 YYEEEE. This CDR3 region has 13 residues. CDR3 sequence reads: CASSSTGGTEAFF. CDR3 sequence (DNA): TGTGCCAGCAGCTCGACAGGGGGAACTGAAGCTTTCTTT.

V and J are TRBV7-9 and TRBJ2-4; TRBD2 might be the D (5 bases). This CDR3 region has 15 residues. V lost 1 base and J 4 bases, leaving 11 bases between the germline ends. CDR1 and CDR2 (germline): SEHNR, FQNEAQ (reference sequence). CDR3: CASSLDGLGKNIQYF. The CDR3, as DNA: TGTGCCAGCAGCTTAGACGGACTGGGGAAAAACATTCAGTACTTC. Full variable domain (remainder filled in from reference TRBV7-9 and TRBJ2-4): DTGVSQNPRHKITKRGQNVTFRCDPISEHNRLYWYRQTLGQGPEFLTYFQNEAQLEKSRLLSDRFSAERPKGSFSTLEIQRTEQGDSAMYLCASSLDGLGKNIQYFGAGTRLSVL.

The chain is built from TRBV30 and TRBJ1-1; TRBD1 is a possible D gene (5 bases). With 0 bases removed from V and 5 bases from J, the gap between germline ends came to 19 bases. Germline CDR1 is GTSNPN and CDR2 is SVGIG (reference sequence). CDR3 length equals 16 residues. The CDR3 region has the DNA TGTGCCTGGAGTGTACATTCTGGGTCCCGGGGGACTGAAGCTTTCTTT. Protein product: CAWSVHSGSRGTEAFF.

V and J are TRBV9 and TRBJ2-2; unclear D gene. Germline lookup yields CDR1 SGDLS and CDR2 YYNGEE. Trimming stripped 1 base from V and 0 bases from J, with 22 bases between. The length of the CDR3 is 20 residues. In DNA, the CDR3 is TGTGCCAGCAGCGTATCCCCAAAGAACAGTTTCAGCGCGAACACCGGGGAGCTGTTTTTT. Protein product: CASSVSPKNSFSANTGELFF.

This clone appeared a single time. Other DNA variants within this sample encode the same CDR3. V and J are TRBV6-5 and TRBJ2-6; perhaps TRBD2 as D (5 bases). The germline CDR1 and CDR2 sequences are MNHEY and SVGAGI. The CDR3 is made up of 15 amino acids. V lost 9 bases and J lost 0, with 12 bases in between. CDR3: CASAGLSSGANVLTF. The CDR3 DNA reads TGTGCCAGTGCAGGACTTAGCTCTGGGGCCAACGTCCTGACTTTC.

In nucleotides, the CDR3 is TGCGCCAGCAGCTTGTTAAGGTGGGGAGAGACCCAGTACTTC. It is translated as CASSLLRWGETQYF. The J gene is TRBJ2-5, the V gene TRBV5-1, with unresolved D. V lost 1 base to trimming and J lost 4 bases, with 11 bases between them. The CDR3 has 14 amino acids. Germline V lookup: CDR1 SGHRS, CDR2 YFSETQ.

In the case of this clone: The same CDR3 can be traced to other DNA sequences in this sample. The CDR3: CASSLALNQPQHF. Here the CDR3 DNA reads TGTGCCAGCAGCTTAGCGTTGAATCAGCCCCAGCATTTT. J is TRBJ1-5 and V is TRBV7-9; D not certain. CDR1 is SEHNR, CDR2 FQNEAQ, per germline (reference sequence). V lost 0 bases and J 4 bases, leaving 4 bases between the germline ends. The length of the CDR3 is 13 residues.